The 26 T cell receptor beta chains reported below all come from one sample, sequenced in a study of long-term antiretroviral therapy in people with HIV. Samples were assayed with immunoSEQ v3.0 at survey level. Generated by immunoSEQ multiplex PCR, the TCRdb table keeps only in-frame clones and is missing some. The sample has roughly 39,000 clones, 75% to 90% seen once; the top ten hold about 4%. Here the sequenced sample was unsorted PBMCs, taken just before starting antiretroviral therapy. The receptors were gathered from a young woman with HIV.

The chain links TRBV7-2 to TRBJ2-5, with 7 positions matching TRBD1. The CDR3 spans 15 residues. V trimming: 0 bases; J trimming: 7 bases; junction bases outside the gene matches: 8. Germline loops: CDR1 SGHTA, CDR2 FQGNSA. CDR3 sequence (DNA): TGTGCCAGCAGCTTAGCCCCTGACAGGGTGGTGACCCAGTACTTC. It is translated as CASSLAPDRVVTQYF.

The gene calls are TRBV5-1 and TRBJ2-1; D is unclear. V lost 1 base, J lost 8 bases, and 10 bases lay in between. CDR1 and CDR2 from the germline V gene are SGHRS and YFSETQ. This CDR3 contains 13 residues. CDR3 DNA: TGCGCCAGCAGCTTGTCATATCAGGATGAGCAGTTCTTC. Its translation: CASSLSYQDEQFF.

The gene calls are TRBV28 and TRBJ1-2; D uncertain. V was cut by 5 bases and J by 0 bases, with 7 bases left in between. The CDR3 consists of 13 residues. Germline CDR1 is MDHEN and CDR2 is SYDVKM. This CDR3 reads CASSLNTNYGYTF. CDR3 sequence (DNA): TGTGCCAGCAGTCTAAATACTAACTATGGCTACACCTTC.

The chain is built from TRBV7-9 and TRBJ1-2; 7 nucleotides match TRBD1. CDR1 is SEHNR and CDR2 is FQNEAQ in the germline V gene (reference sequence). The J segment lost 5 bases and the V segment lost 4 bases, leaving 13 bases of the junction unmatched. There are 16 residues in the CDR3. The CDR3 here is CASSSEQGRYIYGYTF. In DNA, the CDR3 is TGTGCCAGCAGCTCTGAACAGGGGAGATATATTTATGGCTACACCTTC.

The chain couples TRBV10-2 to TRBJ2-4; D unresolved. CDR3 length: 15 amino acids. Trimming pared 3 bases from V and 0 bases from J, leaving 9 bases between. Germline V lookup: CDR1 WSHSY, CDR2 SAAADI. The CDR3 nucleotides read TGCGCCAGCAGTGACAGTCTAGAAGCCAAAAACATTCAGTACTTC. Protein sequence: CASSDSLEAKNIQYF.

V gene TRBV7-2 combines with J gene TRBJ2-7, with TRBD1 identical over 9 bases. This CDR3 contains 17 residues. Unmatched junction bases numbered 12, after V lost 5 bases and J lost 1 base. CDR1 SGHTA and CDR2 FQGNSA come from the germline V gene. The CDR3 region has the DNA TGTGCCAGCAGCCCACGGTGGGACAGGGTCCCTTCCTACGAGCAGTACTTC. Residues: CASSPRWDRVPSYEQYF. Complete variable domain (other parts from reference TRBV7-2 and TRBJ2-7): GAGVSQSPSNKVTEKGKDVELRCDPISGHTALYWYRQSLGQGLEFLIYFQGNSAPDKSGLPSDRFSAERTGGSVSTLTIQRTQQEDSAVYLCASSPRWDRVPSYEQYFGPGTRLTVT.

The chain joins TRBV14 to TRBJ2-3; D remains unclear. Germline assignment: CDR1 SGHDN and CDR2 FVKESK. CDR3 length: 15 amino acids. The V gene lost 0 bases and the J gene lost 5 bases, with 12 bases spanning the gap. The chain's CDR3 is CASSQDWNVGDTQYF. The CDR3 DNA follows: TGTGCCAGCAGCCAAGATTGGAATGTTGGAGATACGCAGTATTTT. The variable domain in full, with the rest retrieved from reference TRBV14 and TRBJ2-3, is EAGVTQFPSHSVIEKGQTVTLRCDPISGHDNLYWYRRVMGKEIKFLLHFVKESKQDESGMPNNRFLAERTGGTYSTLKVQPAELEDSGVYFCASSQDWNVGDTQYFGPGTRLTVL.

The gene calls are TRBV4-1 and TRBJ2-2; 11 positions agree with TRBD1. The V segment lost 1 base and the J segment 3 bases; nucleotides outside the gene matches: 10. This CDR3 comprises 19 residues. CDR1 is MGHRA and CDR2 is YSYEKL in the germline V gene. The CDR3 bases are TGCGCCAGCAGCCAAGTCGCGGACAGGGGGCGTCTCCACACCGGGGAGCTGTTTTTT. Translating it yields CASSQVADRGRLHTGELFF.

The CDR3 loop reads CASQPGTGDPGYTF. The CDR3 region has the DNA TGTGCCAGTCAACCCGGGACAGGGGATCCTGGCTACACCTTC. The chain employs TRBV19 and TRBJ1-2, with 10 bases aligning to TRBD1. V lost 8 bases, J lost 7 bases, and 10 bases stayed unmatched. CDR3 length: 14 amino acids. Germline assignment: CDR1 LNHDA and CDR2 SQIVND (reference sequence).

This chain links TRBV28 with TRBJ1-4; D might be TRBD1 (6 bases). Per germline, CDR1 MDHEN and CDR2 SYDVKM. The CDR3 has 14 residues. V lost 4 bases and J lost 10, with 16 bases in between. The CDR3 region is CASSYLGQGGKLFF. The CDR3 coding sequence is TGTGCCAGCAGTTATTTAGGACAAGGGGGAAAACTGTTTTTT.

The chain links TRBV6-5 to TRBJ2-3; no definite D call. There are 13 residues in the CDR3. The V end lost 2 bases, the J end lost 6 bases, and 9 bases lay between the germline ends. Germline V gene lookup returns CDR1 MNHEY and CDR2 SVGAGI. The CDR3: CASSYPFGDTQYF. DNA of the CDR3: TGTGCCAGCAGTTACCCCTTTGGGGATACGCAGTATTTT.

The CDR3 bases are TGTGCCAGCAGCCAATATCTCAGGCCCTCGAACACTGAAGCTTTCTTT. It yields the protein CASSQYLRPSNTEAFF. This chain links TRBV14 with TRBJ1-1; D is uncertain. V gave up 2 bases and J gave up 1 base, with 14 bases separating them. The CDR3 is 16 amino acids. Germline lookup yields CDR1 SGHDN and CDR2 FVKESK.

Only a few counts were recorded for this clone. This chain connects TRBV6-5 to TRBJ2-2, with D perhaps being TRBD1 or TRBD2 (5 bases each). Germline V gene sequence: CDR1 MNHEY, CDR2 SVGAGI. V shed 7 bases and J shed 8 bases, with 17 bases lying between them. This CDR3 spans 14 amino acids. In nucleotides, the CDR3 is TGTGCCAGCAACCCACGGGGCCCTATAGGGGAGCTGTTTTTT. This codes for CASNPRGPIGELFF.

The gene calls are TRBV28 and TRBJ2-4, with D possibly TRBD1 on 5 matching bases. This CDR3 region has 11 residues. CDR1 is MDHEN, CDR2 SYDVKM, per germline. Trimming pared 10 bases from V and 9 bases from J, leaving 13 bases between. CDR3 nucleotides: TGTGCCACCTCCCAGGGAACCATTCAGTACTTC. Residues: CATSQGTIQYF.

This clone was found a few times. V gene TRBV10-3 combines with J gene TRBJ2-2; 11 nucleotides agree with TRBD1. The length of the CDR3 is 17 residues. Per the germline V gene, CDR1 is ENHRY and CDR2 is SYGVKD. J lost 4 bases, V lost 3 bases, and 7 bases had no gene match. CDR3 sequence reads: CAISESRDRGATGELFF. The CDR3 DNA is TGTGCCATCAGTGAAAGTCGGGACAGGGGGGCCACCGGGGAGCTGTTTTTT.

The gene calls are TRBV13 and TRBJ2-7; D tentatively reads TRBD1 or TRBD2 (5 bases each). The CDR3 is made up of 15 amino acids. The germline V gene has CDR1 PRHDT and CDR2 FYEKMQ (reference sequence). V was clipped by 5 bases and J by 7 bases, with 21 bases between them. The CDR3 DNA follows: TGTGCCAGCAGCGTTCTGGGACCGAACCCTCGAGAGCAGTACTTC. Translation gives CASSVLGPNPREQYF.

CDR3 DNA: TGTGCCAGTAGTATAGCCCGGGGGGGGACCACAGATACGCAGTATTTT. It yields the protein CASSIARGGTTDTQYF. The gene calls are TRBV19 and TRBJ2-3; 8 nucleotides match TRBD2. Trimming took 1 base from V and 2 from J; bases not matched to a gene: 5. The CDR3 is 16 residues long. CDR1 and CDR2 from the germline V gene are LNHDA and SQIVND (reference sequence).

V gene TRBV6-6 combines with J gene TRBJ1-3, with D unresolved. Trimming shortened V by 7 bases and J by 0 bases, and 10 bases separated the two germline ends. The CDR3 is made up of 14 amino acids. Germline values: CDR1 MNHNY, CDR2 SVGAGI (reference sequence). This chain's CDR3 is CASNDGISGNTIYF. The CDR3 DNA is TGTGCCAGCAATGACGGTATCTCTGGAAACACCATATATTTT.

The chain combines TRBV7-9 with TRBJ2-5, with D possibly TRBD1 on 5 matching bases. The germline CDR1 and CDR2 sequences are SEHNR and FQNEAQ (reference sequence). V was cut by 8 bases and J by 5 bases, with 12 bases left in between. The CDR3 runs to 12 residues. CDR3 residues: CASPGRGETQYF. The CDR3 region has the DNA TGTGCCAGCCCAGGGCGTGGGGAGACCCAGTACTTC.

The chain couples TRBV4-1 to TRBJ2-6, with D perhaps matching TRBD1 or TRBD2 (5 bases each). From germline, CDR1 is MGHRA and CDR2 YSYEKL. The V end was cut by 3 bases, the J end by 0 bases, with 15 bases between. This CDR3 is 18 amino acids long. The CDR3 reads CASSHIGTGISGANVLTF. The CDR3 region has the DNA TGCGCCAGCAGCCACATTGGGACGGGGATCTCTGGGGCCAACGTCCTGACTTTC.

The CDR3 DNA reads TGTGCCAGCAGCTCTGTGACTAGCGGGAGGGCCGCAGATACGCAGTATTTT. Translating it yields CASSSVTSGRAADTQYF. This sequence joins TRBV5-4 and TRBJ2-3; 14 bases are shared with TRBD2. The CDR3 consists of 17 residues. Germline V gene sequence: CDR1 SGHNT, CDR2 YYREEE (reference sequence). V lost 3 bases to trimming and J lost 4 bases; unmatched junction nucleotides: 7.

The J gene is TRBJ2-7, the V gene TRBV9; no definite D call. Trimming left V 3 bases short and J 0 bases short, with 16 bases between. The CDR3 spans 16 residues. Germline lookup yields CDR1 SGDLS and CDR2 YYNGEE. The CDR3 reads CASSASPRASSYEQYF. The DNA of the CDR3 is TGTGCCAGCAGCGCCAGCCCTAGGGCGAGCTCCTACGAGCAGTACTTC.

The V gene is TRBV6-1, the J gene TRBJ2-7, with 9 bases matching TRBD2. V lost 10 bases to trimming and J lost 5 bases; unmatched junction nucleotides: 15. The CDR3 loop spans 15 amino acids. Per the germline V gene, CDR1 is MNHNS and CDR2 is SASEGT. The CDR3 DNA reads as TGTGCCATCCTTCAGGCGGCGGGAGGGAGCAACGAGCAGTACTTC. Protein product: CAILQAAGGSNEQYF.

This chain uses TRBV5-7 with TRBJ2-7, with 9 bases fitting TRBD1. TRBV5-7 falls under the ORF class, with uncertain function. The CDR3 is 18 amino acids. Trimming removed 3 bases from V and 4 bases from J; junction bases left unmatched: 17. In nucleotides, the CDR3 is TGTGCCAGCAGCTCGCCTTACTCCGGGACAGGGATTCTATACGAGCAGTACTTC. Its translation: CASSSPYSGTGILYEQYF.

The chain uses TRBV11-2 and TRBJ2-7, with D unclear. This CDR3 spans 16 amino acids. The V end was cut by 5 bases, the J end by 9 bases, with 26 bases between. Germline values: CDR1 SGHAT, CDR2 FQNNGV. CDR3 DNA: TGTGCCAGCAGCCCACTGGAGCGATATTCCTCCACTGGGCAGTACTTC. Its translation: CASSPLERYSSTGQYF.

This chain connects TRBV6-6 to TRBJ2-7; D not resolved. CDR3 length equals 13 residues. The germline V gene encodes CDR1 MNHNY and CDR2 SVGAGI (reference sequence). Trimming stripped 0 bases from V and 4 bases from J, with 7 bases between. CDR3 nucleotide sequence: TGTGCCAGCAGTTACTCGACGGGTTACGAGCAGTACTTC. Its translation: CASSYSTGYEQYF.